This T cell receptor beta chain was documented in a study of breast tumors, draining lymph nodes, adjacent tissues. TCRdb processed the multiplex PCR reads anew with MiXCR; each CDR3 protein has one entry. Of around 13,000 distinct CDR3 sequences in the sample, around 70% were seen once. Notes on this clonotype: Its antigen is undetermined.

Study-wide results and limits: Tumor repertoires ranked between lymph nodes and nontumor tissue in diversity, with V and J gene preferences. The lymph node origin of tumor T cells was framed as consistent with a hypothesis, not demonstrated. Luminal-like breast cancer showed significantly greater tumor-nontumor repertoire similarity than basal-like breast cancer did.

Germline-derived CDR1 and CDR2 are SGHVS and FQNEAQ. Trimming stripped 1 base from V and 1 base from J, with 11 bases between. The CDR3 has 15 amino acids. The sample was tumor-adjacent breast tissue. The clonotype originates from a female donor with breast cancer. Some clones in this sample may be carry-over from other donors' samples. V is TRBV7-8 and J is TRBJ2-7; D may correspond to TRBD1 or TRBD2 (6 bases each). CDR3 amino acids: CASSLEGGGSYEQYF. CDR3 nucleotide sequence: TGTGCCAGCAGCTTAGAGGGGGGAGGTTCCTACGAGCAGTACTTC.